These T cell receptor beta chains were read from a single sample in a study of beta chain features in type 1 diabetes. Profiled with immunoSEQ multiplex PCR; TCRdb holds only in-frame clones, not every one. The table records about 930,000 clones, roughly 15% of them present only once. Sequencing was carried out using naive CD4+ T cells from blood. These receptors came from a woman aged 18-29 years in good health. Each CDR3 is given with its conserved first and last residue. A D gene is named only where the DNA matches it firmly. Clone size is stated in some rows and not others, as once, few, many or a class when expanded.

TRBJ2-5	-	TRBV7-9	few	CASSLVSSVETQYF	TGTGCCAGCAGCTTAGTTTCTAGCGTCGAGACCCAGTACTTC
TRBJ2-2	-	TRBV6-6	few	CASSKTGTANTGELFF	TGTGCCAGCAGTAAAACGGGAACGGCGAACACCGGGGAGCTGTTTTTT
TRBJ2-1	-	TRBV15	-	CATSRTGHEQFF	TGTGCCACCAGCAGAACGGGTCATGAGCAGTTCTTC
TRBJ2-6	-	TRBV11-2	-	CASSFAGANVLTF	TGTGCCAGCAGCTTCGCTGGGGCCAACGTCCTGACTTTC
TRBJ2-3	TRBD1	TRBV18	-	CASSPTGSKDTQYF	TGTGCCAGCTCACCGACAGGGAGCAAAGATACGCAGTATTTT
TRBJ2-1	TRBD2	TRBV5-4	once	CASSRRPSGNYNEQFF	TGTGCCAGCAGCCGGAGGCCTAGCGGGAATTACAATGAGCAGTTCTTC
TRBJ1-1	-	TRBV15	-	CATSRHRSMNTEAFF	TGTGCCACCAGCAGACACAGGAGCATGAACACTGAAGCTTTCTTT
TRBJ2-7	-	TRBV6-5	-	CASSSDRSYEQYF	TGTGCCAGCAGTTCCGATAGATCCTACGAGCAGTACTTC
TRBJ2-1	-	TRBV18	few	CASSPTSGTYNEQFF	TGTGCCAGCTCACCGACATCGGGTACCTACAATGAGCAGTTCTTC
TRBJ2-7	-	TRBV7-6	-	CASSLDGRRVEQYF	TGTGCCAGCAGCTTAGATGGGCGTCGGGTCGAGCAGTACTTC
TRBJ2-6	-	TRBV10-2	-	CASHFSGANVLTF	TGCGCCAGCCACTTCTCTGGGGCCAACGTCCTGACTTTC
TRBJ1-4	-	TRBV2	-	CASSGIEDEKLFF	TGTGCCAGCAGTGGGATAGAGGATGAAAAACTGTTTTTT
TRBJ2-1	-	TRBV5-1	few	CASSQRLLGYEQFF	TGCGCCAGCAGCCAGCGTCTTCTAGGGTATGAGCAGTTCTTC
TRBJ2-2	TRBD1	TRBV29-1	-	CSVLAGTGIGELFF	TGCAGCGTTCTAGCCGGGACAGGGATCGGGGAGCTGTTTTTT
TRBJ2-2	-	TRBV29-1	-	CSVGWFETGELFF	TGCAGCGTTGGTTGGTTCGAGACCGGGGAGCTGTTTTTT
TRBJ1-5	-	TRBV7-8	few	CASSSRGPNQPQHF	TGTGCCAGCAGCTCAAGGGGACCTAATCAGCCCCAGCATTTT
TRBJ2-7	TRBD1	TRBV28	-	CASSSGQGFGYEQYF	TGTGCCAGCAGTTCGGGACAGGGTTTTGGATACGAGCAGTACTTC
TRBJ2-7	-	TRBV5-1	-	CASNPLDSPAYEQYF	TGCGCCAGCAACCCCTTGGACAGTCCCGCCTACGAGCAGTACTTC
TRBJ2-1	TRBD2	TRBV7-2	few	CASSFGTSGTNEQFF	TGTGCCAGCAGCTTCGGGACTAGCGGGACCAATGAGCAGTTCTTC
TRBJ1-1	-	TRBV7-2	few	CASSPWVGRTDTEAFF	TGTGCCAGCAGCCCATGGGTGGGCAGAACGGACACTGAAGCTTTCTTT
TRBJ1-2	TRBD1	TRBV6-5	-	CASRGTGIFYGYTF	TGTGCCAGCAGGGGGACAGGGATCTTTTATGGCTACACCTTC
TRBJ1-1	-	TRBV5-4	few	CASRSFGRPEAFF	TGTGCCAGTAGGTCCTTTGGTCGGCCTGAAGCTTTCTTT
TRBJ2-3	TRBD1	TRBV14	few	CASTGQVEDTQYF	TGTGCCAGCACCGGACAGGTAGAAGATACGCAGTATTTT
TRBJ1-5	-	TRBV5-4	few	CASSQALGEGNQPQHF	TGTGCCAGCAGCCAAGCATTAGGGGAGGGCAATCAGCCCCAGCATTTT
TRBJ1-1	-	TRBV5-1	-	CASTIELGNTEAFF	TGCGCCAGCACCATTGAGCTAGGGAACACTGAAGCTTTCTTT
TRBJ2-7	TRBD2	TRBV27	-	CASSLGPPGLAIYEQYF	TGTGCCAGCAGTTTAGGTCCGCCGGGACTAGCAATCTACGAGCAGTACTTC